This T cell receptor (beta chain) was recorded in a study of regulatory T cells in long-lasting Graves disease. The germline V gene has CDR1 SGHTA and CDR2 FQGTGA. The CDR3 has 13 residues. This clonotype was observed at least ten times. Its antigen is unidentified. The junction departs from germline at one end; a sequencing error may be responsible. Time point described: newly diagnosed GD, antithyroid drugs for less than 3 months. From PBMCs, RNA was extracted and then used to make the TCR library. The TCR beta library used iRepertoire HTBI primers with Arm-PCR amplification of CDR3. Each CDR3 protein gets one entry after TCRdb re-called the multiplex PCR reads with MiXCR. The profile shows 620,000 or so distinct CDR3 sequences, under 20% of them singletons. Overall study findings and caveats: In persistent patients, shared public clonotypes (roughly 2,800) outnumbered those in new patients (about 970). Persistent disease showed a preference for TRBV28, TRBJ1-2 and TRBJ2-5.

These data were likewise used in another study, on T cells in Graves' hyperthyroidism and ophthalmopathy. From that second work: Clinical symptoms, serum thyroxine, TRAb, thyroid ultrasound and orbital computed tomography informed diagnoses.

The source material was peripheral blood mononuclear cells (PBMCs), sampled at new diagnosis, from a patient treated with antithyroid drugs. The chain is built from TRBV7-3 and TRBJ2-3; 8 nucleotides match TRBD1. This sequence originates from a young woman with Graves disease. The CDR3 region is CASSLTGGDTQYF. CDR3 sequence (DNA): TGTGCCAGCAGTTTAACAGGGGGTGATACGCAGTATTTT.